Below, 9 T cell receptor beta chains from the same sample are listed, as sequenced in a study of blood T cell repertoires in COVID-19. Here immunoSEQ multiplex PCR was the method, and the copy in TCRdb shows in-frame clones only, minus some. Of 210,000 or so clones listed, around 84% are singletons. What was sequenced was peripheral blood. These receptors came from an elderly woman with active or convalescent COVID-19.

V is TRBV7-2 and J is TRBJ1-2; D is undetermined. Germline CDR1 reads SGHTA; CDR2 reads FQGNSA. The CDR3 runs to 13 residues. V was trimmed by 9 bases and J by 2 bases, leaving 13 bases between them. The CDR3 DNA is TGTGCCAGTTCCCAGACTCTAAACTATGGCTACACCTTC. Translating it yields CASSQTLNYGYTF.

The chain employs TRBV14 and TRBJ2-5; possibly TRBD2 for D (6 bases). The CDR3 runs 13 residues. V lost 5 bases to trimming and J lost 5 bases, with 12 bases between them. Looked up from germline, CDR1 is SGHDN and CDR2 is FVKESK. Written as DNA, the CDR3 is TGTGCCAGCAGCGGGACTCGGGGTGAGACCCAGTACTTC. Translating gives CASSGTRGETQYF.

A note on this clone: Other DNA sequences in the sample encode the same CDR3. This rearrangement joins TRBV3-1 (or the pseudogene TRBV3-2) to TRBJ1-1; perhaps TRBD1 as D (5 bases). The CDR3 spans 12 residues. V dropped 2 bases and J dropped 4 bases, with 5 bases sitting between them. Germline CDR1 reads LGHDT; CDR2 reads YNNKEL (reference sequence). CDR3 in amino acids: CASSQQGTEAFF. For the CDR3, the DNA is TGTGCCAGCAGCCAACAGGGCACTGAAGCTTTCTTT.

CDR3 loop: CASSPVGQGVSGYTF. Here the CDR3 DNA reads TGCGCCAGCAGTCCTGTCGGACAGGGGGTATCCGGCTACACCTTC. V and J are TRBV5-1 and TRBJ1-2; 10 positions match TRBD1. Looked up from germline, CDR1 is SGHRS and CDR2 is YFSETQ. CDR3 length equals 15 residues. V dropped 5 bases and J dropped 8; count of bases not matched to a gene: 12.

This clone was recorded only once. In nucleotides, the CDR3 is TGTGCCAGCAGTTTCCTGTTCCCGGTCCCTGGAAACACCATATATTTT. Its protein is CASSFLFPVPGNTIYF. V gene TRBV28 combines with J gene TRBJ1-3, with D hard to call. The CDR3 spans 16 residues. V lost 3 bases and J 2 bases, leaving 14 bases between the germline ends. Germline assignment: CDR1 MDHEN and CDR2 SYDVKM. Supplemented by reference TRBV28 and TRBJ1-3, the full variable domain reads DVKVTQSSRYLVKRTGEKVFLECVQDMDHENMFWYRQDPGLGLRLIYFSYDVKMKEKGDIPEGYSVSREKKERFSLILESASTNQTSMYLCASSFLFPVPGNTIYFGEGSWLTVV.

The chain has TRBV7-9 and TRBJ2-3, with 9 bases aligning to TRBD1. The germline V gene has CDR1 SEHNR and CDR2 FQNEAQ (reference sequence). J lost 3 bases, V lost 4 bases, and 2 bases had no gene match. The length of the CDR3 is 14 residues. The CDR3 bases are TGTGCCAGCAGCTACGACAGGGGGACAGATACGCAGTATTTT. It specifies CASSYDRGTDTQYF.

The genes are TRBV9 and TRBJ1-3; the D gene is possibly TRBD1 (5 bases). The V gene lost 3 bases and the J gene lost 1 base, with 14 bases spanning the gap. CDR1 SGDLS and CDR2 YYNGEE come from the germline V gene. This CDR3 spans 16 amino acids. CDR3 sequence reads: CASSDRQTFSGNTIYF. In DNA form, the CDR3 reads TGTGCCAGCAGCGATCGACAGACTTTTTCTGGAAACACCATATATTTT.

This clone has just a few counts. The chain employs TRBV19 and TRBJ1-5; D perhaps matches TRBD1 (6 bases). The CDR3 has 16 amino acids. V lost 6 bases to trimming and J lost 4 bases, with 19 bases between them. Germline CDR1 reads LNHDA; CDR2 reads SQIVND (reference sequence). The CDR3 is CASSLEPTGLNQPQHF. CDR3 DNA sequence: TGTGCCAGTAGCCTAGAACCGACAGGACTTAATCAGCCCCAGCATTTT.

The chain is built from TRBV19 and TRBJ2-1; TRBD2 matches 7 bases. CDR3 length: 15 amino acids. From germline, CDR1 is LNHDA and CDR2 SQIVND (reference sequence). J was trimmed by 4 bases and V by 3 bases; bases with no gene match: 6. The CDR3 bases are TGTGCCAGTAGTATTTGGCGGGGGAGGTACAATGAGCAGTTCTTC. Translating it yields CASSIWRGRYNEQFF.